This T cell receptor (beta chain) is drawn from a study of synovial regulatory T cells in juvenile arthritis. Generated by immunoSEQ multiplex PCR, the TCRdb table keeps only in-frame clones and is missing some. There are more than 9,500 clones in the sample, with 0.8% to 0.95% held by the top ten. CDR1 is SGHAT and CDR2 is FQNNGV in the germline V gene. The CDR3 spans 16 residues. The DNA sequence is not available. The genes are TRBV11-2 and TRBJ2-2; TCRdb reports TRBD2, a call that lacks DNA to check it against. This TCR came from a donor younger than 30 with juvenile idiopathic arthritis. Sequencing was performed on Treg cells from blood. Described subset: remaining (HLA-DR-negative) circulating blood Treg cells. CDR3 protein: CASSLWTSVNTGELFF.